This T cell receptor beta chain was identified in a study of blood T cell repertoires in COVID-19. Turning to the study itself: The United States, Italy and Spain provided the acute and convalescent COVID-19 samples. From T cells, B-cell-depleted T cells, or PBMCs came the material, which was cDNA or gDNA.

The germline gives CDR1 MDHEN, CDR2 SYDVKM. The CDR3 has 12 amino acids. Trimming stripped 3 bases from V and 3 bases from J, with 6 bases between. Clones were read by immunoSEQ multiplex PCR, and TCRdb kept only the in-frame ones, dropping some. The sample records 85,000 to 120,000 clones, 84% being singletons. In its sample, this clone ranks as medium-sized. The sample comprised peripheral blood. The source of this sequence is a human donor in a cohort sampled during active COVID-19. The chain has TRBV28 and TRBJ2-7; no firm D call. The DNA of the CDR3 is TGTGCCAGCAGTTTGTGGCTCTACGAGCAGTACTTC. Its protein product is CASSLWLYEQYF.